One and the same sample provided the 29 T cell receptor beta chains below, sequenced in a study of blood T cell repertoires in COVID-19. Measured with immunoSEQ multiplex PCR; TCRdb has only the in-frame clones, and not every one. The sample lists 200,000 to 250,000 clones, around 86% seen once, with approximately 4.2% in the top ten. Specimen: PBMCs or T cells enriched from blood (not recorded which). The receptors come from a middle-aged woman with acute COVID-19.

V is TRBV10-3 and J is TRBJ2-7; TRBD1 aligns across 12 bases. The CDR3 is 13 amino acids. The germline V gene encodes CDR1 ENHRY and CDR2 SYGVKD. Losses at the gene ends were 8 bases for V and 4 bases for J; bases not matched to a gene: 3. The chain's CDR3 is CAIGGQGAYEQYF. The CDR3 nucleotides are TGTGCCATCGGGGGACAGGGGGCTTACGAGCAGTACTTC.

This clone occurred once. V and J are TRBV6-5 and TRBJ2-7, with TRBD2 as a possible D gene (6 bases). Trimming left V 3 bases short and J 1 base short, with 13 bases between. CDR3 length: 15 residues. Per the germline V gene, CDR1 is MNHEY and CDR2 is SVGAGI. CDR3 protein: CASSYSGALSYEQYF. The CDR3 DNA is TGTGCCAGCAGTTATTCGGGAGCATTATCCTACGAGCAGTACTTC.

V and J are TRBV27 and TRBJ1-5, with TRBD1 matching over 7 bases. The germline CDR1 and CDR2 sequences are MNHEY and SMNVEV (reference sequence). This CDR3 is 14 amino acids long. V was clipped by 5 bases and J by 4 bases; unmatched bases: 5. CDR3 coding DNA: TGTGCCAGCAGTCGGACAGGCCAAAATCAGCCCCAGCATTTT. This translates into CASSRTGQNQPQHF.

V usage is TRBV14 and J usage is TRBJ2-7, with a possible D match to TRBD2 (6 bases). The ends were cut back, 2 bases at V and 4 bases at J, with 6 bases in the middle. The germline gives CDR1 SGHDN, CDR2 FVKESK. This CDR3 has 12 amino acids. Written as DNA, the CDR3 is TGTGCCAGCAGCCAAAGCGGGTACGAGCAGTACTTC. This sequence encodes CASSQSGYEQYF. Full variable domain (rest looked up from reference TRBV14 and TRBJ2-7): EAGVTQFPSHSVIEKGQTVTLRCDPISGHDNLYWYRRVMGKEIKFLLHFVKESKQDESGMPNNRFLAERTGGTYSTLKVQPAELEDSGVYFCASSQSGYEQYFGPGTRLTVT.

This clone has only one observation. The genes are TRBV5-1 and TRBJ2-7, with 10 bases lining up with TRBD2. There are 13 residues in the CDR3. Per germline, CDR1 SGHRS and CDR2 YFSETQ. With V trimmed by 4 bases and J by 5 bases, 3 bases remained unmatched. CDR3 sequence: CASSPAGGHEQYF. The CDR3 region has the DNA TGCGCCAGCAGCCCAGCGGGAGGGCACGAGCAGTACTTC.

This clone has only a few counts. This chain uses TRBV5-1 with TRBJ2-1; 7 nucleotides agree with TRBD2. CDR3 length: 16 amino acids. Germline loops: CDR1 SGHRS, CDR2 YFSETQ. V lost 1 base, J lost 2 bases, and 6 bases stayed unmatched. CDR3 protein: CASSLSSGIAYNEQFF. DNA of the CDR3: TGCGCCAGCAGCTTGTCCAGCGGGATAGCCTACAATGAGCAGTTCTTC.

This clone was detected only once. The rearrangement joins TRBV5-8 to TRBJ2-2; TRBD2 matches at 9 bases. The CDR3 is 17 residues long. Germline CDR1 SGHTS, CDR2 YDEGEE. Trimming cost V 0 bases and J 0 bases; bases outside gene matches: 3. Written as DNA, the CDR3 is TGTGCCAGCAGCTTGGTCCTAGCGGGAACGAACACCGGGGAGCTGTTTTTT. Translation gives CASSLVLAGTNTGELFF.

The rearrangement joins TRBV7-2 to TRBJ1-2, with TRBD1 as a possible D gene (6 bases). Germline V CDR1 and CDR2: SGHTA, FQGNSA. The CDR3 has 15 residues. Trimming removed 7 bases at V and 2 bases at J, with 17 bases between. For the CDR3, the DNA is TGTGCCAGCACCCCCCCGGCGGGGGCAAACTATGGCTACACCTTC. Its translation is CASTPPAGANYGYTF. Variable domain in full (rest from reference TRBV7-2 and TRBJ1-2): GAGVSQSPSNKVTEKGKDVELRCDPISGHTALYWYRQSLGQGLEFLIYFQGNSAPDKSGLPSDRFSAERTGGSVSTLTIQRTQQEDSAVYLCASTPPAGANYGYTFGSGTRLTVV.

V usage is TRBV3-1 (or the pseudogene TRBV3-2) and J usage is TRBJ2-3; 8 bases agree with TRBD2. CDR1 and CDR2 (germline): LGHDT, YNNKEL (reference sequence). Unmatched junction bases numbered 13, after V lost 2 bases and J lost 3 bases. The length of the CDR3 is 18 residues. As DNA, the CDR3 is TGTGCCAGCAGCCAATCTTGGGCGGGAGGACCGCTAACAGATACGCAGTATTTT. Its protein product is CASSQSWAGGPLTDTQYF.

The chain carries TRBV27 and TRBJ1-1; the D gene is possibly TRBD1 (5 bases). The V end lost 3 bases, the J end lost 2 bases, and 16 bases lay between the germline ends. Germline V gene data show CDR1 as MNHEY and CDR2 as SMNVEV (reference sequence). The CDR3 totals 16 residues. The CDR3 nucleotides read TGTGCCAGCAGTTTGAAGGGGCACCCCTTAAACACTGAAGCTTTCTTT. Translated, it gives CASSLKGHPLNTEAFF.

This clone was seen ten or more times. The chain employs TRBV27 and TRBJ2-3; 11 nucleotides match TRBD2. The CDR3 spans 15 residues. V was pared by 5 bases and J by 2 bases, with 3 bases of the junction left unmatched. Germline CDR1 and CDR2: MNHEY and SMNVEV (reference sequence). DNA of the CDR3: TGTGCCAGCAGTACGGGACTAGCGGACACAGATACGCAGTATTTT. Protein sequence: CASSTGLADTDTQYF.

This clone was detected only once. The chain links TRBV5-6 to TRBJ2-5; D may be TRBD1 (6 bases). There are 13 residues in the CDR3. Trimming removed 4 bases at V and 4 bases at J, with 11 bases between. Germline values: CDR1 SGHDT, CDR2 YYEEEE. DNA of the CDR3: TGTGCCAGCAGCCCACAGGGCGGAGAGACCCAGTACTTC. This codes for CASSPQGGETQYF.

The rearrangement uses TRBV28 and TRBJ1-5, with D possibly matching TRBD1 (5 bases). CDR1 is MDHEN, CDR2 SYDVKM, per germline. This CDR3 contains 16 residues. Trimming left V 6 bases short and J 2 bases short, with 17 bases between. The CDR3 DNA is TGTGCCAGCAGCCCCGGATCCAGGGTAGGCAATCAGCCCCAGCATTTT. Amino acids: CASSPGSRVGNQPQHF.

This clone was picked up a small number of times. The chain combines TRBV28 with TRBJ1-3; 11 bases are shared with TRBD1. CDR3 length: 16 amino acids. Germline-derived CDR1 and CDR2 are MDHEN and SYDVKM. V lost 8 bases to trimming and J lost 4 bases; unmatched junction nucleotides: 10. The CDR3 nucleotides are TGTGCCAGCCTCACCACCGGGACAGGGGGGGGAAACACCATATATTTT. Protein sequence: CASLTTGTGGGNTIYF.

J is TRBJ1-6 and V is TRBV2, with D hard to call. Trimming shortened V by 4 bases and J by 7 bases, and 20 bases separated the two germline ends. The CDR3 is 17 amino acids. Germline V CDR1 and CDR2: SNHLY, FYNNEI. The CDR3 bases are TGTGCCAGCAGTGCCCCCAGCGGCCGCCCAGAGAATTCACCCCTCCACTTT. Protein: CASSAPSGRPENSPLHF.

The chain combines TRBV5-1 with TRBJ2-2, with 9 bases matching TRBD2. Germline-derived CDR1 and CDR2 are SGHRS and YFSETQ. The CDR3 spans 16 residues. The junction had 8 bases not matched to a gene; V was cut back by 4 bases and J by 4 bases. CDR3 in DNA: TGCGCCAGCAGCCCGACGGGGCGGGAGGGCACCGGGGAGCTGTTTTTT. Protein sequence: CASSPTGREGTGELFF.

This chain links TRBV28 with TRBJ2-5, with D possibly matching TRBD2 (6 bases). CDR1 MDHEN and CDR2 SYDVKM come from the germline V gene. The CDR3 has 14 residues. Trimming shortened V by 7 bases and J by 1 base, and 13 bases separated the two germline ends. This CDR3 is CASTEMRGQETQYF. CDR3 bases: TGTGCCAGCACCGAAATGCGGGGCCAAGAGACCCAGTACTTC.

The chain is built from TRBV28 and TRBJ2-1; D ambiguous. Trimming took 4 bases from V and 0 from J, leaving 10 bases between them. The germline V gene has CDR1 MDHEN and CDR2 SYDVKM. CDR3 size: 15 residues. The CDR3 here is CASSSPIGSYNEQFF. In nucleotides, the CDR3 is TGTGCCAGCAGTTCACCTATCGGCTCCTACAATGAGCAGTTCTTC. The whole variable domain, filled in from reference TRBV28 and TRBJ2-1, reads DVKVTQSSRYLVKRTGEKVFLECVQDMDHENMFWYRQDPGLGLRLIYFSYDVKMKEKGDIPEGYSVSREKKERFSLILESASTNQTSMYLCASSSPIGSYNEQFFGPGTRLTVL.

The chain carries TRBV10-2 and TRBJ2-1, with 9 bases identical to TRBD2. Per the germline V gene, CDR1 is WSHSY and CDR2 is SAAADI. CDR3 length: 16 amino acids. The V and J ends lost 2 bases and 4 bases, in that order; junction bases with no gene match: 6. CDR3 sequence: CASSEGLAQIYNEQFF. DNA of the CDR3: TGCGCCAGCAGTGAGGGACTAGCGCAAATTTACAATGAGCAGTTCTTC.

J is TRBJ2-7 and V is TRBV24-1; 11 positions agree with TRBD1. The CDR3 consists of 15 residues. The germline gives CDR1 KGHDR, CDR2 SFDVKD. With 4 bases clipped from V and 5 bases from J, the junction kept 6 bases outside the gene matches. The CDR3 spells CATSDPGQGAHEQYF. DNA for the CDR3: TGTGCCACCAGTGACCCCGGACAGGGGGCCCACGAGCAGTACTTC.

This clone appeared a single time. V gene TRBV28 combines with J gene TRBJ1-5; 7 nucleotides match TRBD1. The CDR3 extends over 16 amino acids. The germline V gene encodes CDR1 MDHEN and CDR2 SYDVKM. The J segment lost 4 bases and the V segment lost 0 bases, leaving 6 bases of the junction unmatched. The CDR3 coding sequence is TGTGCCAGCAGTTTATGGCAGGGGGTGGGAAATCAGCCCCAGCATTTT. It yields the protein CASSLWQGVGNQPQHF.

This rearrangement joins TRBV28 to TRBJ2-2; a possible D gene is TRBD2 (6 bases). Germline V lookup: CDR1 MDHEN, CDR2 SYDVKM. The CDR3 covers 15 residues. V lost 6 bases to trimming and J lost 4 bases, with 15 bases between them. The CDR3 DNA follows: TGTGCCAGCAGACGGCGGGACGGTGCCACCGGGGAGCTGTTTTTT. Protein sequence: CASRRRDGATGELFF.

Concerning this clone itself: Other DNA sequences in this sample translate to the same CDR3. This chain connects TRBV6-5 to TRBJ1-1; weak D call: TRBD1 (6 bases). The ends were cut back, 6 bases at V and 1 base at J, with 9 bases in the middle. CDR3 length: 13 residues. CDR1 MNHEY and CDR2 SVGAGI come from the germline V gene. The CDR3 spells CASSLTGNTEAFF. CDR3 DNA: TGTGCCAGCAGCTTGACAGGGAACACTGAAGCTTTCTTT.

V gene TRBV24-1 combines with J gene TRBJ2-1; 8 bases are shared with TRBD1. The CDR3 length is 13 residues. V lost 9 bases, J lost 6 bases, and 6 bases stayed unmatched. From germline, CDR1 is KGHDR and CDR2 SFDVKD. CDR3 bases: TGTGCCACCTCAGGGGGCAGACTCAATGAGCAGTTCTTC. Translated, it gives CATSGGRLNEQFF.

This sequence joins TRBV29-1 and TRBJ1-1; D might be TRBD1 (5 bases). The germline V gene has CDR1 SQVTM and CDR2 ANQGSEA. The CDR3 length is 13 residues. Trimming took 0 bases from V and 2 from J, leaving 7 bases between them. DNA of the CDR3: TGCAGCGTTGAAGAAGGGGCTAACACTGAAGCTTTCTTT. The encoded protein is CSVEEGANTEAFF.

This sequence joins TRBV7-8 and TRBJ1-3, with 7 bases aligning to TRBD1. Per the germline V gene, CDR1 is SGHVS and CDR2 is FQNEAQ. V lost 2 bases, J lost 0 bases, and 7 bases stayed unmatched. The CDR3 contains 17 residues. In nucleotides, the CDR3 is TGTGCCAGCAGCTTACAGGCAAACAGGGGCTCTGGAAACACCATATATTTT. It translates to CASSLQANRGSGNTIYF.

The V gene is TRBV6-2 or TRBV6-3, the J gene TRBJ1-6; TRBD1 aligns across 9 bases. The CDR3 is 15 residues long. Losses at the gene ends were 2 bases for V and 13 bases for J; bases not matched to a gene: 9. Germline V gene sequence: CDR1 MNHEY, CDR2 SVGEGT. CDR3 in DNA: TGTGCCAGCAGTTACCCGGGACAGGGCATCAGGCCCCTCCACTTT. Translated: CASSYPGQGIRPLHF.

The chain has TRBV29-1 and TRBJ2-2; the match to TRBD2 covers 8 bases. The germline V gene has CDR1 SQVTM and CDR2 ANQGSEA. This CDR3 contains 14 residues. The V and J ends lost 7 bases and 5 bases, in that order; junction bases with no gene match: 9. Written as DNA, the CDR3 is TGCAGCGCCTCACGGAGCGGGAGTACCGGGGAGCTGTTTTTT. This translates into CSASRSGSTGELFF.

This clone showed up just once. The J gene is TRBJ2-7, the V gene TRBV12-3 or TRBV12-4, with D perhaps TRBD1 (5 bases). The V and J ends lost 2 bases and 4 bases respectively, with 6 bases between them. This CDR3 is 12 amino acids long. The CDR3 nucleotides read TGTGCCAGCAGTTTAAGGGGTTACGAGCAGTACTTC. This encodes CASSLRGYEQYF.